This entry lists 22 T cell receptor beta chains sequenced from one sample in a study of T-cell memory formation after mild COVID-19. TCRdb ran MiXCR on the 5' RACE reads and lists one entry per CDR3 protein. The sample consists of around 300,000 distinct CDR3 sequences, around 15% of them appearing once. Sample: PBMCs or a T cell subset sorted from them (not recorded which). The receptors stem from a man aged 18 to 29 who had mild COVID-19 (a few samples of this study predate the infection). Cell type and time point are not known.

In this sample, this clonotype turned up many times. The V and J genes are TRBV5-1 and TRBJ2-6; D unclear. The V end lost 4 bases, the J end lost 0 bases, and 8 bases lay between the germline ends. Germline-derived CDR1 and CDR2 are SGHRS and YFSETQ. This CDR3 contains 15 residues. The CDR3, as DNA: TGCGCCAGCAGCCTTTCTGGCTCTGGGGCCAACGTCCTGACTTTC. It yields the protein CASSLSGSGANVLTF.

This clonotype was counted between two and nine times. The chain is built from TRBV6-2 or TRBV6-3 and TRBJ2-7; D is uncertain. CDR1 MNHEY and CDR2 SVGEGT come from the germline V gene. The CDR3 extends over 17 amino acids. Trimming removed 2 bases from V and 0 bases from J, with 17 bases in between. The CDR3 here is CASSYGRVIPSSYEQYV. DNA of the CDR3: TGTGCCAGCAGTTACGGCCGCGTAATACCGAGCTCCTACGAGCAGTACGTC.

This chain links TRBV28 with TRBJ2-6; TRBD2 might be the D (6 bases). The CDR3 runs 15 residues. V was cut by 5 bases and J by 3 bases, with 11 bases left in between. The germline gives CDR1 MDHEN, CDR2 SYDVKM. CDR3 DNA: TGTGCCAGCAGTCGCCCGGGGGTTGGGGCCAACGTCCTGACTTTC. Its translation: CASSRPGVGANVLTF.

This clonotype was detected many times. V and J are TRBV5-5 and TRBJ2-1; 8 positions match TRBD2. The V and J ends lost 0 bases and 3 bases, in that order; junction bases with no gene match: 2. Germline V CDR1 and CDR2: SGHKS, YYEKEE (reference sequence). The CDR3 totals 15 residues. The CDR3 loop reads CASSLEAGGYNEQFF. The CDR3 bases are TGTGCCAGCAGCTTGGAGGCGGGGGGCTACAATGAGCAGTTCTTC. Combining the CDR3 with reference TRBV5-5 and TRBJ2-1 gives the whole variable domain DAGVTQSPTHLIKTRGQQVTLRCSPISGHKSVSWYQQVLGQGPQFIFQYYEKEERGRGNFPDRFSARQFPNYSSELNVNALLLGDSALYLCASSLEAGGYNEQFFGPGTRLTVL.

Comment on this clonotype: It is unclear where the CDR3 begins or ends on the DNA, so no DNA is shown, and the CDR3 is as TCRdb lists it. Here the CDR3 reads CSAQEGVNRGAVFF. This chain joins TRBV20-1 and TRBJ2-2; whether TRBD1, the table's D call, matches the DNA was not checked. The germline gives CDR1 DFQATT, CDR2 SNEGSKA (reference sequence). The CDR3 is 14 residues long, counting both termini.

This clonotype was observed a few times. This sequence joins TRBV7-9 and TRBJ2-1, with D unclear. This CDR3 spans 12 amino acids. Germline V gene lookup returns CDR1 SEHNR and CDR2 FQNEAQ (reference sequence). Trimming cost V 5 bases and J 6 bases, with 8 bases left between them. The CDR3 reads CASSEARNEQFF. The CDR3 nucleotides are TGTGCCAGCAGCGAGGCGCGCAATGAGCAGTTCTTC.

This clonotype was seen many times. The chain is built from TRBV6-6 and TRBJ2-7, with 7 positions matching TRBD1. Germline V CDR1 and CDR2: MNHNY, SVGAGI (reference sequence). The CDR3 consists of 16 residues. Trimming cost V 2 bases and J 6 bases; bases outside gene matches: 13. The CDR3 sequence is CASSYVPNKQGSEQYV. For the CDR3, the DNA is TGTGCCAGCAGTTACGTCCCGAATAAACAGGGGTCCGAGCAGTACGTC.

This clonotype was recorded a few times. The chain uses TRBV11-2 and TRBJ2-3; D is uncertain. Trimming removed 0 bases from V and 0 bases from J, with 10 bases in between. CDR3 length: 16 amino acids. Germline assignment: CDR1 SGHAT and CDR2 FQNNGV. The CDR3 nucleotides read TGTGCCAGCAGCTTAGAGACTTCTACTAGCACAGATACGCAGTATTTT. Translating it yields CASSLETSTSTDTQYF.

This clonotype was seen more than once but under ten times. The chain recombines TRBV20-1 with TRBJ2-5; a possible D gene is TRBD2 (6 bases). Germline V gene data show CDR1 as DFQATT and CDR2 as SNEGSKA (reference sequence). This CDR3 contains 13 residues. V lost 2 bases, J lost 5 bases, and 12 bases lay in between. CDR3 amino acids: CSARKTRGETQYF. In DNA, the CDR3 is TGCAGTGCTAGAAAGACTAGAGGGGAGACCCAGTACTTC.

This clonotype showed up just a few times. This chain connects TRBV27 to TRBJ2-3; D ambiguous. Per the germline V gene, CDR1 is MNHEY and CDR2 is SMNVEV (reference sequence). The CDR3 spans 14 residues. Deletions cut 3 bases from V and 6 bases from J, with 13 bases between. CDR3 coding DNA: TGTGCCAGCAGTTTTCGGGCGAAAACGGATACGCAGTATTTT. Its translation: CASSFRAKTDTQYF.

The V and J genes are TRBV7-8 and TRBJ2-7; perhaps D is TRBD1 or TRBD2 (5 bases each). Germline V gives CDR1 SGHVS, CDR2 FQNEAQ. V was pared by 4 bases and J by 9 bases, with 19 bases between. The CDR3 consists of 14 residues. Here the CDR3 DNA reads TGTGCCAGCAGCTGGGGGACCCCCATACGAGGGCAGTACTTC. This sequence encodes CASSWGTPIRGQYF.

This clonotype was seen repeatedly, ten times or more. The V gene is TRBV4-1, the J gene TRBJ2-5; no firm D call. Germline CDR1 MGHRA, CDR2 YSYEKL. This CDR3 has 16 amino acids. Trimming removed 6 bases from V and 5 bases from J, with 22 bases in between. The CDR3 reads CASSGDGFSAPETQYF. CDR3 DNA sequence: TGCGCCAGCAGTGGAGACGGGTTCTCTGCGCCCGAGACCCAGTACTTC.

This clonotype was picked up many times. The gene calls are TRBV2 and TRBJ2-1; 9 bases are a match to TRBD2. The germline gives CDR1 SNHLY, CDR2 FYNNEI. The ends lost 7 bases at V and 6 bases at J; junction bases unmatched: 7. The CDR3 extends over 14 amino acids. Here the CDR3 reads CASTGGGAGNEQFF. The CDR3 bases are TGTGCCAGCACAGGCGGGGGGGCCGGCAATGAGCAGTTCTTC.

The chain combines TRBV20-1 with TRBJ2-5; TRBD1 or TRBD2 may be the D gene (5 bases each). Per the germline V gene, CDR1 is DFQATT and CDR2 is SNEGSKA (reference sequence). CDR3 length equals 13 residues. Trimming removed 5 bases at V and 1 base at J, with 11 bases between. The CDR3 spells CSADGGIQETQYF. The DNA of the CDR3 is TGCAGTGCTGATGGGGGTATCCAAGAGACCCAGTACTTC.

The V call is TRBV18, the J call TRBJ2-7, with TRBD1 identical over 8 bases. Trimming removed 2 bases from V and 6 bases from J; junction bases left unmatched: 6. Germline-derived CDR1 and CDR2 are KGHSH and LQKENI. This CDR3 region has 14 residues. The chain's CDR3 is CASSPKARGREQYV. The DNA of the CDR3 is TGTGCCAGCTCACCAAAGGCCAGGGGGCGCGAGCAGTACGTC.

The V call is TRBV18, the J call TRBJ1-1, with D possibly TRBD1 on 6 matching bases. In germline, CDR1 is KGHSH, CDR2 LQKENI. Trimming pared 3 bases from V and 3 bases from J, leaving 8 bases between. CDR3 length: 13 residues. The CDR3 bases are TGTGCCAGCTCACCTCACAGGGACACTGAAGCTTTCTTT. The encoded protein is CASSPHRDTEAFF. The variable domain in full, completed from reference TRBV18 and TRBJ1-1, reads NAGVMQNPRHLVRRRGQEARLRCSPMKGHSHVYWYRQLPEEGLKFMVYLQKENIIDESGMPKERFSAEFPKEGPSILRIQQVVRGDSAAYFCASSPHRDTEAFFGQGTRLTVV.

The chain recombines TRBV9 with TRBJ2-1; 9 bases line up with TRBD2. V shed 0 bases and J 2 bases; nucleotides not matched to a gene: 3. Germline CDR1 is SGDLS and CDR2 is YYNGEE. This CDR3 is 16 amino acids long. CDR3 in DNA: TGTGCCAGCAGCGTAGTCCCTAGCGGGGCCTACAATGAGCAGTTCTTC. Its protein product is CASSVVPSGAYNEQFF.

This chain links TRBV7-2 with TRBJ2-7; D gene uncertain. CDR1 is SGHTA, CDR2 FQGNSA, per germline. CDR3 length: 15 residues. The V and J ends lost 5 bases and 4 bases respectively, with 18 bases between them. The CDR3 DNA sequence: TGTGCCAGCAGCAAACCTTATACCCTGGGGTACGAGCAGTACTTC. Translating gives CASSKPYTLGYEQYF.

This clonotype has only a few counts. The V gene is TRBV19, the J gene TRBJ2-1, with 12 bases that match TRBD2. CDR3 size: 16 residues. Germline assignment: CDR1 LNHDA and CDR2 SQIVND (reference sequence). The V gene end was trimmed by 7 bases and the J gene end by 7 bases; junction bases not matched to a gene: 11. The CDR3 DNA reads as TGTGCCAGTACCTACCGGACTAGCGGGGTGGGAAATGAGCAGTTCTTC. This encodes CASTYRTSGVGNEQFF.

This clonotype came up a few times. The gene calls are TRBV20-1 and TRBJ1-2; D unclear. The CDR3 contains 13 residues. Germline CDR1 reads DFQATT; CDR2 reads SNEGSKA (reference sequence). V dropped 7 bases and J dropped 4 bases, with 16 bases sitting between them. CDR3 region: CSVQTGTRYGYTF. The CDR3 bases are TGCAGTGTCCAGACCGGAACCCGCTATGGCTACACCTTC.

V and J are TRBV9 and TRBJ2-3; D uncertain. Deletions cut 1 base from V and 2 bases from J, with 11 bases between. CDR1 is SGDLS, CDR2 YYNGEE, per germline. The CDR3 runs to 15 residues. CDR3 DNA sequence: TGTGCCAGCAGCGTATCCCCGGCAGTCACAGATACGCAGTATTTT. Translated, it gives CASSVSPAVTDTQYF.

This clonotype was picked up a small number of times. The chain links TRBV7-2 to TRBJ2-1, with 10 bases that match TRBD2. This CDR3 is 15 amino acids long. V lost 7 bases to trimming and J lost 4 bases; unmatched junction nucleotides: 7. Germline CDR1 and CDR2: SGHTA and FQGNSA. The CDR3 region is CASTQRGGRYNEQFF. CDR3 DNA sequence: TGTGCCAGCACTCAGCGGGGGGGCCGGTACAATGAGCAGTTCTTC.